One and the same sample provided the 30 T cell receptor beta chains below, sequenced in a study of vaccination and CD4 T cells after COVID-19. Their specific antigens are unknown. The Oncomine TCR Beta short-read assay sequenced DNA from cultured CD4+ T cells. TCRdb called the PCR reads again in MiXCR, with one record for every CDR3 protein. The top ten hold 6% to 8% of the sample, which has under 25,000 distinct CDR3 sequences, more than 20% seen once. This sample's treatment: roughly ten-day PBMC culture with coronavirus spike peptide pools or control peptides (ViraFEST assay). The sequencing sample was made of cultured CD4+ T cells from blood. The receptors originated from a human donor with COVID-19.

The chain links TRBV11-2 to TRBJ2-7; D might be TRBD1 (5 bases). The CDR3 has 15 amino acids. V lost 5 bases and J lost 3, with 17 bases in between. The germline V gene encodes CDR1 SGHAT and CDR2 FQNNGV. CDR3 in DNA: TGTGCCAGCAGCCTTTCGAACGGACACTTCTACGAGCAGTACTTC. Residues: CASSLSNGHFYEQYF.

This clonotype occurred a few times. The V and J genes are TRBV6-1 and TRBJ2-5; TRBD2 matches 9 bases. Trimming cost V 2 bases and J 3 bases; bases outside gene matches: 4. This CDR3 has 15 residues. Germline lookup yields CDR1 MNHNS and CDR2 SASEGT. CDR3 DNA sequence: TGTGCCAGCAGTGAACCGACTAGCGGAAAAGAGACCCAGTACTTC. Translating gives CASSEPTSGKETQYF.

This clonotype has only a few counts. The rearrangement links TRBV7-8 to TRBJ2-7; 10 bases line up with TRBD1. V was pared by 5 bases and J by 3 bases, with 16 bases of the junction left unmatched. The length of the CDR3 is 18 residues. The germline V gene encodes CDR1 SGHVS and CDR2 FQNEAQ. CDR3: CASSPGDRGQGRLYEQYF. CDR3 coding DNA: TGTGCCAGCAGCCCCGGTGACAGGGGGCAAGGTCGCCTCTACGAGCAGTACTTC. The whole variable domain, filled in from reference TRBV7-8 and TRBJ2-7, reads GAGVSQSPRYKVAKRGQDVALRCDPISGHVSLFWYQQALGQGPEFLTYFQNEAQLDKSGLPSDRFFAERPEGSVSTLKIQRTQQEDSAVYLCASSPGDRGQGRLYEQYFGPGTRLTVT.

By proportion, this clonotype is medium-sized. This rearrangement joins TRBV25-1 to TRBJ1-2, with D tentatively TRBD1 (5 bases). This CDR3 comprises 12 residues. V dropped 8 bases and J dropped 4 bases, with 11 bases sitting between them. Germline-derived CDR1 and CDR2 are MGHDK and SYGVNS. Here the CDR3 reads CASGNGAYGYTF. The CDR3 DNA is TGTGCCAGCGGAAATGGGGCCTATGGCTACACCTTC.

Worth noting for this clonotype: The junction differs from germline at one of its ends, possibly a read error. This rearrangement joins TRBV9 to TRBJ2-5; 13 bases agree with TRBD2. The CDR3 extends over 18 amino acids. Looked up from germline, CDR1 is SGDLS and CDR2 is YYNGEE. CDR3 coding DNA: TGTGCTAGCAGCGTAGAAGGGGTGGGACTAGCGGGGCATGAGACCCAGTACTTC. Residues: CASSVEGVGLAGHETQYF.

Judged by abundance, this clonotype is medium-sized. The gene calls are TRBV6-5 and TRBJ1-5; tentatively, D is TRBD1 (6 bases). Germline CDR1 is MNHEY and CDR2 is SVGAGI. The ends were cut back, 4 bases at V and 5 bases at J, with 18 bases in the middle. The length of the CDR3 is 16 residues. The chain's CDR3 is CASSSHRVGGDQPQHF. The CDR3 region has the DNA TGTGCCAGCAGTTCCCATCGGGTGGGGGGCGATCAGCCCCAGCATTTT.

This chain joins TRBV11-2 and TRBJ2-3; D gene uncertain. Germline V gene lookup returns CDR1 SGHAT and CDR2 FQNNGV. The V gene lost 5 bases and the J gene lost 6 bases, with 12 bases spanning the gap. The CDR3 is 13 amino acids. The CDR3 region is CASSQDVFDTQYF. DNA for the CDR3: TGTGCCAGCAGCCAAGACGTCTTCGATACGCAGTATTTT.

This chain uses TRBV6-1 with TRBJ2-1, with TRBD2 as a possible D gene (5 bases). Germline V gives CDR1 MNHNS, CDR2 SASEGT. V was clipped by 7 bases and J by 9 bases, with 16 bases between them. The CDR3 consists of 13 residues. The CDR3 sequence: CASIGLPPGEQFF. In nucleotides, the CDR3 is TGTGCCAGCATCGGACTGCCTCCTGGTGAGCAGTTCTTC.

This clonotype appeared a few times. This chain connects TRBV6-2 or TRBV6-3 to TRBJ2-3, with 8 bases aligning to TRBD1. The trim removed 4 bases at V and 0 bases at J, leaving 9 bases unmatched. CDR3 length: 17 amino acids. CDR1 and CDR2 from the germline V gene are MNHEY and SVGEGT. The CDR3 protein is CASSSAVRTGSTDTQYF. The DNA of the CDR3 is TGTGCCAGCAGTTCCGCGGTTCGGACAGGGAGCACAGATACGCAGTATTTT.

This chain links TRBV20-1 with TRBJ1-1; 9 bases agree with TRBD1. The junction had 2 bases not matched to a gene; V was cut back by 1 base and J by 2 bases. There are 14 residues in the CDR3. From germline, CDR1 is DFQATT and CDR2 SNEGSKA (reference sequence). The CDR3 loop is CSARGTGVNTEAFF. The CDR3 bases are TGCAGTGCTAGAGGGACAGGGGTAAACACTGAAGCTTTCTTT.

In its sample, this clonotype ranks as medium-sized. This chain links TRBV6-5 with TRBJ1-3, with D perhaps matching TRBD1 (6 bases). The CDR3 is 15 amino acids. CDR1 and CDR2 (germline): MNHEY, SVGAGI. V gave up 4 bases and J gave up 3 bases, with 13 bases separating them. The CDR3 coding sequence is TGTGCCAGCAGTTTACGGGGGACATATGGAAACACCATATATTTT. Translated, it gives CASSLRGTYGNTIYF.

The table lists this clonotype with a few counts. V usage is TRBV2 and J usage is TRBJ2-7; D ambiguous. Trimming removed 4 bases from V and 6 bases from J, with 13 bases in between. CDR1 is SNHLY, CDR2 FYNNEI, per germline. CDR3 length: 13 amino acids. CDR3: CASSGTANGEQYF. The CDR3 DNA is TGTGCCAGCAGTGGGACCGCAAATGGCGAGCAGTACTTC. The complete variable domain, with remaining parts taken from reference TRBV2 and TRBJ2-7, reads EPEVTQTPSHQVTQMGQEVILRCVPISNHLYFYWYRQILGQKVEFLVSFYNNEISEKSEIFDDQFSVERPDGSNFTLKIRSTKLEDSAMYFCASSGTANGEQYFGPGTRLTVT.

This clonotype was recorded a few times. The V and J genes are TRBV19 and TRBJ1-1, with 9 bases matching TRBD1. The CDR3 sequence is 14 residues long. Unmatched junction bases numbered 7, after V lost 7 bases and J lost 4 bases. CDR1 is LNHDA and CDR2 is SQIVND in the germline V gene (reference sequence). This CDR3 is CASTADRGVTEAFF. Written as DNA, the CDR3 is TGTGCCAGTACCGCGGACAGGGGAGTCACTGAAGCTTTCTTT.

This rearrangement joins TRBV12-3 or TRBV12-4 to TRBJ2-3; 10 bases agree with TRBD2. With 8 bases clipped from V and 4 bases from J, the junction kept 9 bases outside the gene matches. This CDR3 is 15 amino acids long. CDR3 amino acids: CASLTSGEGPDTQYF. The CDR3 nucleotides read TGTGCCAGCCTCACTAGCGGGGAGGGCCCAGATACGCAGTATTTT.

The chain links TRBV19 to TRBJ2-2, with D possibly TRBD2 on 6 matching bases. The CDR3 length is 16 residues. Trimming took 6 bases from V and 4 from J, leaving 18 bases between them. Germline CDR1 is LNHDA and CDR2 is SQIVND (reference sequence). The CDR3 region is CASRTRGTASTGELFF. The CDR3 bases are TGTGCCAGTAGAACCCGGGGGACGGCGAGCACCGGGGAGCTGTTTTTT. Looking up the rest from reference TRBV19 and TRBJ2-2 gives the full variable domain: DGGITQSPKYLFRKEGQNVTLSCEQNLNHDAMYWYRQDPGQGLRLIYYSQIVNDFQKGDIAEGYSVSREKKESFPLTVTSAQKNPTAFYLCASRTRGTASTGELFFGEGSRLTVL.

The table lists this clonotype with a few counts. The chain employs TRBV7-2 and TRBJ1-2, with D possibly being TRBD1 (6 bases). Trimming cost V 5 bases and J 4 bases, with 20 bases left between them. The length of the CDR3 is 16 residues. Germline V CDR1 and CDR2: SGHTA, FQGNSA. For the CDR3, the DNA is TGTGCCAGCAGCCCGGGGGCGGGGGGCGCCGGCTATGGCTACACCTTC. Protein: CASSPGAGGAGYGYTF. The whole variable domain, remainder taken from reference TRBV7-2 and TRBJ1-2, is GAGVSQSPSNKVTEKGKDVELRCDPISGHTALYWYRQSLGQGLEFLIYFQGNSAPDKSGLPSDRFSAERTGGSVSTLTIQRTQQEDSAVYLCASSPGAGGAGYGYTFGSGTRLTVV.

This clonotype was found a few times. The chain links TRBV7-2 to TRBJ2-5; 12 bases are shared with TRBD2. Looked up from germline, CDR1 is SGHTA and CDR2 is FQGNSA. J lost 2 bases, V lost 3 bases, and 4 bases had no gene match. This CDR3 is built from 16 residues. CDR3 bases: TGTGCCAGCAGCTTGACTAGCGGGGGCCCTCAAGAGACCCAGTACTTC. It codes for CASSLTSGGPQETQYF.

This clonotype ranks as medium-sized. This sequence joins TRBV6-1 and TRBJ1-2; 7 bases match TRBD1. The V gene end was trimmed by 5 bases and the J gene end by 6 bases; junction bases not matched to a gene: 9. Germline values: CDR1 MNHNS, CDR2 SASEGT. This CDR3 is 14 amino acids long. The CDR3 DNA reads as TGTGCCAGCAGTAAGTCCGGGACAGCTCATGGCTACACCTTC. This codes for CASSKSGTAHGYTF.

The V call is TRBV12-3 or TRBV12-4, the J call TRBJ2-2, with 8 nucleotides matching TRBD1. The ends lost 1 base at V and 5 bases at J; junction bases unmatched: 6. The CDR3 extends over 16 amino acids. The CDR3 DNA reads as TGTGCCAGCAGTTTAGTGGCAGGGGGCCGGACCGGGGAGCTGTTTTTT. It yields the protein CASSLVAGGRTGELFF.

In this sample, this clonotype turned up a few times. This chain uses TRBV19 with TRBJ2-5, with D possibly called TRBD1 or TRBD2 (5 bases each). V was clipped by 5 bases and J by 4 bases, with 11 bases between them. The length of the CDR3 is 13 residues. Germline CDR1 reads LNHDA; CDR2 reads SQIVND (reference sequence). In DNA form, the CDR3 reads TGTGCCAGTAGTGGGGGTTTTATAGAGACCCAGTACTTC. It translates to CASSGGFIETQYF.

This clonotype was seen only a few times. The J gene is TRBJ2-2, the V gene TRBV5-1; unclear D gene. The V and J ends lost 0 bases and 8 bases respectively, with 11 bases between them. The CDR3 totals 14 residues. Germline lookup yields CDR1 SGHRS and CDR2 YFSETQ. The CDR3 DNA reads TGCGCCAGCAGCTTGGCCGATGGTCAGGGGGAGCTGTTTTTT. Its translation: CASSLADGQGELFF.

This clonotype was detected a few times. V gene TRBV7-2 combines with J gene TRBJ1-6; D perhaps matches TRBD1 (6 bases). This CDR3 comprises 15 residues. The germline V and J ends were trimmed by 2 bases and 6 bases, with 11 bases remaining between them. Germline V gene sequence: CDR1 SGHTA, CDR2 FQGNSA. The CDR3 region is CASSLLSGVNSPLHF. The CDR3 DNA sequence: TGTGCCAGCAGCTTACTATCAGGGGTTAATTCACCCCTCCACTTT.

This chain joins TRBV19 and TRBJ1-3; perhaps TRBD1 as D (6 bases). Germline CDR1 and CDR2: LNHDA and SQIVND (reference sequence). V was cut by 6 bases and J by 0 bases, with 12 bases left in between. The CDR3 extends over 15 amino acids. CDR3 in amino acids: CASSGQLSSGNTIYF. CDR3 nucleotide sequence: TGTGCCAGTAGCGGACAGCTCTCCTCTGGAAACACCATATATTTT. Full variable domain (remainder filled in from reference TRBV19 and TRBJ1-3): DGGITQSPKYLFRKEGQNVTLSCEQNLNHDAMYWYRQDPGQGLRLIYYSQIVNDFQKGDIAEGYSVSREKKESFPLTVTSAQKNPTAFYLCASSGQLSSGNTIYFGEGSWLTVV.

This sequence joins TRBV5-8 and TRBJ2-2; the match to TRBD2 covers 11 bases. The trim removed 5 bases at V and 1 base at J, leaving 4 bases unmatched. There are 16 residues in the CDR3. In germline, CDR1 is SGHTS, CDR2 YDEGEE. CDR3 in DNA: TGTGCCAGCAGACTAGCGGGGGTCTGGAACACCGGGGAGCTGTTTTTT. Amino acid sequence: CASRLAGVWNTGELFF.

This clonotype was counted a few times. The chain combines TRBV7-2 with TRBJ2-5; D perhaps matches TRBD2 (6 bases). Germline CDR1 is SGHTA and CDR2 is FQGNSA. The V end was cut by 5 bases, the J end by 5 bases, with 15 bases between. The CDR3 is 14 amino acids. Here the CDR3 DNA reads TGTGCCAGCAGCCCGAGGGGAGGAATGGAGACCCAGTACTTC. Its protein is CASSPRGGMETQYF.

The genes are TRBV6-5 and TRBJ2-1; D gene uncertain. The CDR3 consists of 15 residues. V lost 0 bases, J lost 6 bases, and 12 bases lay in between. Looked up from germline, CDR1 is MNHEY and CDR2 is SVGAGI. CDR3 DNA: TGTGCCAGCAGTTACTCGATAGTACGTTCCAATGAGCAGTTCTTC. Amino acids: CASSYSIVRSNEQFF.

This clonotype was detected a few times. The genes are TRBV12-3 or TRBV12-4 and TRBJ1-5; no definite D call. V lost 3 bases and J 4 bases, leaving 7 bases between the germline ends. The length of the CDR3 is 13 residues. This CDR3 reads CASSLLGNQPQHF. As DNA, the CDR3 is TGTGCCAGCAGTTTGCTGGGGAATCAGCCCCAGCATTTT.

The chain recombines TRBV5-4 with TRBJ2-1; 8 nucleotides agree with TRBD2. There are 14 residues in the CDR3. Germline assignment: CDR1 SGHNT and CDR2 YYREEE (reference sequence). After removal of 3 bases from V and 3 bases from J, the junction contained 2 bases not matched to a gene. CDR3 in DNA: TGTGCCAGCAGCTCGGGACTAGACTACAATGAGCAGTTCTTC. Translating gives CASSSGLDYNEQFF.

This clonotype was picked up a small number of times. The rearrangement joins TRBV12-3 or TRBV12-4 to TRBJ1-2; perhaps TRBD1 as D (6 bases). Trimming cost V 6 bases and J 4 bases, with 12 bases left between them. The CDR3 is 13 amino acids. As DNA, the CDR3 is TGTGCCAGCAGATCCACAGGGATCTATGGCTACACCTTC. Amino acid sequence: CASRSTGIYGYTF.

The chain links TRBV7-2 to TRBJ1-2; D uncertain. The CDR3 has 14 amino acids. Germline lookup yields CDR1 SGHTA and CDR2 FQGNSA. V was trimmed by 5 bases and J by 0 bases, leaving 10 bases between them. The CDR3 sequence: CASSLLGPNYGYTF. CDR3 DNA: TGTGCCAGCAGCCTGCTGGGTCCTAACTATGGCTACACCTTC.